The next 21 T cell receptor beta chains were all read from a single sample in a study of T cells in localized non-small cell lung cancer (dated by TCRdb to the early 2020s). Library construction relied on the immunoSEQ multiplex PCR assay. Imported from immuneACCESS, the table was reduced by TCRdb to in-frame sequences with V and J called. These copies leave out some clones; in studies compared against another copy, an unresolved V gene accounts for under half, and the cause of the remainder is not known. Across this sample there are tens of thousands of clones, with around 94% seen only once. The ten largest clones add up to approximately 6.5% of the sample. The sequences come from peripheral blood, collected before any cancer treatment. Every receptor here comes from an older female donor with stage I lung adenocarcinoma.

Only one count was recorded for this clone. The V call is TRBV28, the J call TRBJ1-5; D is possibly TRBD1 (5 bases). The length of the CDR3 is 15 residues. CDR1 MDHEN and CDR2 SYDVKM come from the germline V gene. Trimming took 6 bases from V and 7 from J, leaving 19 bases between them. CDR3 residues: CASRYRDVRAQPQHF. The CDR3, as DNA: TGTGCCAGCAGATATCGGGACGTTCGGGCCCAGCCCCAGCATTTT. Together with reference TRBV28 and TRBJ1-5, the CDR3 gives the full variable domain: DVKVTQSSRYLVKRTGEKVFLECVQDMDHENMFWYRQDPGLGLRLIYFSYDVKMKEKGDIPEGYSVSREKKERFSLILESASTNQTSMYLCASRYRDVRAQPQHFGDGTRLSIL.

The rearrangement links TRBV10-2 to TRBJ2-1; D remains ambiguous. The germline V gene encodes CDR1 WSHSY and CDR2 SAAADI. V was shortened by 3 bases and J by 6 bases, with 12 bases between the two germline ends. This CDR3 spans 14 amino acids. The CDR3 here is CASSEVRRTNEQFF. CDR3 sequence (DNA): TGCGCCAGCAGTGAAGTACGACGGACCAATGAGCAGTTCTTC.

The chain uses TRBV5-1 and TRBJ1-2; TRBD1 might be the D (6 bases). V was trimmed by 5 bases and J by 9 bases, leaving 17 bases between them. Germline V CDR1 and CDR2: SGHRS, YFSETQ. The CDR3 length is 13 residues. In DNA, the CDR3 is TGCGCCAGCAGTTCGAGTCCGGGGGCTAGCTACACCTTC. Protein: CASSSSPGASYTF.

This chain's CDR3 is CASSDGTYGYTF. CDR3 coding DNA: TGTGCCAGCAGTGACGGGACCTATGGCTACACCTTC. The chain has TRBV6-1 and TRBJ1-2; tentatively, D is TRBD1 (5 bases). The CDR3 is 12 amino acids. From germline, CDR1 is MNHNS and CDR2 SASEGT. V was clipped by 3 bases and J by 4 bases, with 6 bases between them.

This clone was counted only a few times. CDR3 protein: CASSQGTVNIGYTF. The CDR3 DNA reads TGTGCCAGCAGCCAAGGGACAGTCAATATCGGCTACACCTTC. J is TRBJ1-2 and V is TRBV4-2; D may be TRBD1 (6 bases). V was shortened by 1 base and J by 8 bases, with 14 bases between the two germline ends. From germline, CDR1 is LGHNA and CDR2 YNFKEQ. The CDR3 sequence is 14 residues long.

This rearrangement joins TRBV4-1 to TRBJ1-1; D not resolved. The CDR3 sequence is 15 residues long. The germline CDR1 and CDR2 sequences are MGHRA and YSYEKL. Trimming left V 2 bases short and J 2 bases short, with 12 bases between. The DNA for the CDR3 is TGCGCCAGCAGCCAACCCCGTAGAGGAAACACTGAAGCTTTCTTT. Its protein product is CASSQPRRGNTEAFF.

This chain connects TRBV7-3 to TRBJ2-2; D possibly uses TRBD1 or TRBD2 (5 bases each). V was trimmed by 1 base and J by 4 bases, leaving 13 bases between them. This CDR3 contains 16 residues. The germline V gene has CDR1 SGHTA and CDR2 FQGTGA. The CDR3 here is CASSLMGERPTGELFF. CDR3 DNA sequence: TGTGCCAGCAGCTTAATGGGGGAAAGACCCACCGGGGAGCTGTTTTTT.

The chain recombines TRBV2 with TRBJ1-5; 7 nucleotides match TRBD1. CDR1 SNHLY and CDR2 FYNNEI come from the germline V gene. J gave up 2 bases and V 5 bases, and 6 bases lay outside the gene matches. This CDR3 contains 15 residues. The CDR3 nucleotides are TGTGCCAGCAGTAGACAGGGAATGGGCAATCAGCCCCAGCATTTT. Its protein product is CASSRQGMGNQPQHF.

The rearrangement links TRBV5-6 to TRBJ2-7; 8 bases agree with TRBD1. Trimming removed 4 bases from V and 3 bases from J; junction bases left unmatched: 12. The CDR3 runs to 16 residues. The germline V gene encodes CDR1 SGHDT and CDR2 YYEEEE. The CDR3 bases are TGTGCCAGCAGCCCCAGAGGACAGGGAAAGGGCTACGAGCAGTACTTC. This encodes CASSPRGQGKGYEQYF.

This clone has a handful of counts. The genes are TRBV6-5 and TRBJ1-2, with D unresolved. This CDR3 has 13 residues. Germline values: CDR1 MNHEY, CDR2 SVGAGI. Trimming took off 2 bases at V and 8 bases at J, with 12 bases between the two ends. CDR3 sequence (DNA): TGTGCCAGCAGTTACCTTCCGGGGTCGGGCTACACCTTC. Its translation is CASSYLPGSGYTF.

A single count supports this clone. The chain combines TRBV28 with TRBJ1-2; D gene unclear. Germline V lookup: CDR1 MDHEN, CDR2 SYDVKM. V lost 10 bases, J lost 5 bases, and 5 bases lay in between. The CDR3 length is 9 residues. The CDR3 sequence: CATGYGYTF. CDR3 sequence (DNA): TGTGCCACCGGTTATGGCTACACCTTC.

V usage is TRBV18 and J usage is TRBJ2-7; D is perhaps TRBD1 (6 bases). The V end was cut by 6 bases, the J end by 7 bases, with 19 bases between. This CDR3 contains 14 residues. The germline CDR1 and CDR2 sequences are KGHSH and LQKENI. CDR3 nucleotide sequence: TGTGCCAGCTCCCCCGGGCTTTTAAGGGGGGAGCAGTACTTC. This codes for CASSPGLLRGEQYF.

This chain uses TRBV28 with TRBJ1-6; weak D call: TRBD1 (6 bases). Between the trimmed V and J ends, which lost 5 bases and 10 bases, there was a span of 18 bases. Per the germline V gene, CDR1 is MDHEN and CDR2 is SYDVKM. The CDR3 covers 15 residues. The CDR3 region has the DNA TGTGCCAGCAGTGTAGGGGGGGCAGGGCGATCACCCCTCCACTTT. It yields the protein CASSVGGAGRSPLHF.

The chain is built from TRBV6-5 and TRBJ1-2, with 11 bases lining up with TRBD1. CDR3 size: 14 residues. V was clipped by 5 bases and J by 7 bases; unmatched bases: 6. Germline V gene sequence: CDR1 MNHEY, CDR2 SVGAGI. CDR3 region: CASSRGTGGLGYTF. CDR3 in DNA: TGTGCCAGCAGTCGGGGGACAGGGGGACTTGGCTACACCTTC.

The chain has TRBV7-3 and TRBJ2-2, with 11 bases fitting TRBD1. The J segment lost 6 bases and the V segment lost 5 bases, leaving 5 bases of the junction unmatched. This CDR3 comprises 15 residues. Germline V lookup: CDR1 SGHTA, CDR2 FQGTGA. CDR3 amino acids: CASSLEGQGAGELFF. The CDR3 region has the DNA TGTGCCAGCAGCCTTGAGGGACAGGGGGCCGGGGAGCTGTTTTTT.

The chain recombines TRBV11-2 with TRBJ1-1; D unclear. This CDR3 is 14 amino acids long. From germline, CDR1 is SGHAT and CDR2 FQNNGV. V gave up 0 bases and J gave up 5 bases, with 10 bases separating them. The CDR3 here is CASSLERSVTEAFF. DNA for the CDR3: TGTGCCAGCAGCTTAGAGAGGTCGGTTACTGAAGCTTTCTTT.

In this sample, this clone turned up once. The chain combines TRBV11-2 with TRBJ1-2; TRBD1 might be the D (5 bases). This CDR3 spans 16 amino acids. V was shortened by 5 bases and J by 2 bases, with 18 bases between the two germline ends. Germline V gene data show CDR1 as SGHAT and CDR2 as FQNNGV. The CDR3 loop reads CASSPSTDYTNYGYTF. The CDR3 coding sequence is TGTGCCAGCAGCCCCTCGACAGATTATACGAACTATGGCTACACCTTC.

V usage is TRBV13 and J usage is TRBJ2-7; 12 nucleotides line up with TRBD1. Germline V gene sequence: CDR1 PRHDT, CDR2 FYEKMQ (reference sequence). The length of the CDR3 is 16 residues. Germline trimming cut 3 bases from V and 6 bases from J; bases unmatched to any gene: 9. The CDR3 DNA is TGTGCCAGCAGCTTGGGAGCCCGGGACAGGGGGCGCGAGCAGTACTTC. Protein sequence: CASSLGARDRGREQYF.

Only a few counts were recorded for this clone. This chain joins TRBV19 and TRBJ1-1, with D perhaps matching TRBD1 (5 bases). V lost 3 bases and J 0 bases, leaving 8 bases between the germline ends. The length of the CDR3 is 14 residues. Germline V gene sequence: CDR1 LNHDA, CDR2 SQIVND (reference sequence). Written as DNA, the CDR3 is TGTGCCAGTAGTATGCCAGGGCTGAACACTGAAGCTTTCTTT. Protein product: CASSMPGLNTEAFF.

A single count supports this clone. The chain uses TRBV14 and TRBJ1-4, with TRBD1 matching over 9 bases. With 4 bases clipped from V and 8 bases from J, the junction kept 8 bases outside the gene matches. Germline V gene data show CDR1 as SGHDN and CDR2 as FVKESK. This CDR3 has 15 amino acids. CDR3 sequence: CASSPRTGVGEKLFF. CDR3 nucleotide sequence: TGTGCCAGCAGCCCTAGGACAGGGGTTGGAGAAAAACTGTTTTTT. Full variable domain (remainder filled in from reference TRBV14 and TRBJ1-4): EAGVTQFPSHSVIEKGQTVTLRCDPISGHDNLYWYRRVMGKEIKFLLHFVKESKQDESGMPNNRFLAERTGGTYSTLKVQPAELEDSGVYFCASSPRTGVGEKLFFGSGTQLSVL.

The chain is built from TRBV10-1 and TRBJ1-5; TRBD1 agrees at 8 bases. CDR3 size: 18 residues. Germline-derived CDR1 and CDR2 are WNHNN and SYGVQD (reference sequence). Losses at the gene ends were 6 bases for V and 0 bases for J; bases not matched to a gene: 13. The CDR3 DNA reads TGCGCCAGCAGCGAACAGGGGGTGGAGGCCTATAGCAATCAGCCCCAGCATTTT. Its translation: CASSEQGVEAYSNQPQHF.